The 20 T cell receptor beta chains below all came from one sample that was sequenced in a study of T cells in Graves' hyperthyroidism and ophthalmopathy (dated by TCRdb to between 2018 and 2021). Libraries were constructed by multiplex PCR. The sample was run on an Illumina HiSeq 2000. Amplification of TCR beta CDR3 regions was carried out from RNA transcripts. A first-round RT-PCR of the TCR CDR3 used the HTBI primer set with the Qiagen OneStep RT-PCR kit. Starting from the raw public reads, TCRdb applied fastp trimming at Q25, assembled clones with MiXCR and retained in-frame beta chains. Records with the same CDR3 protein are collapsed into one entry carrying the most frequent genes and DNA. The sample contains hundreds of thousands of distinct CDR3 sequences, approximately 16% of them found a single time. The top ten constitute 15% to 20% of the sample. The sample consisted of blood. These receptors were obtained from a woman aged 18-29 years with Graves' hyperthyroidism.

This clonotype has just a few counts. V is TRBV6-1 and J is TRBJ2-2, with 7 nucleotides matching TRBD2. This CDR3 is built from 16 residues. Germline V CDR1 and CDR2: MNHNS, SASEGT. With V trimmed by 7 bases and J by 1 base, 9 bases remained unmatched. The CDR3 reads CASMVLAAVNTGELFF. The CDR3, as DNA: TGTGCCAGCATGGTCCTAGCGGCCGTGAACACCGGGGAGCTGTTTTTT.

V and J are TRBV6-5 and TRBJ1-6, with TRBD1 identical over 10 bases. This CDR3 is 17 amino acids long. The V segment lost 2 bases and the J segment 7 bases; nucleotides outside the gene matches: 8. Germline-derived CDR1 and CDR2 are MNHEY and SVGAGI. The CDR3 nucleotides are TGTGCCAGCAGTTACGAGACAGGGGGCTTACGAAATTCACCCCTCCACTTT. Translated, it gives CASSYETGGLRNSPLHF.

This clonotype was picked up many times. The CDR3 spells CASTGQGRYGYTF. The CDR3 DNA is TGTGCCAGCACCGGACAAGGCCGCTATGGCTACACCTTC. This chain joins TRBV12-3 or TRBV12-4 and TRBJ1-2; weak D call: TRBD1 (5 bases). The CDR3 totals 13 residues. V gave up 7 bases and J gave up 4 bases, with 13 bases separating them.

This clonotype was counted at least ten times. This rearrangement joins TRBV19 to TRBJ1-5; 9 nucleotides line up with TRBD1. Looked up from germline, CDR1 is LNHDA and CDR2 is SQIVND (reference sequence). J gave up 1 base and V 6 bases, and 10 bases lay outside the gene matches. The CDR3 consists of 17 residues. CDR3 DNA sequence: TGTGCCAGTAGAGGGTCATTGGACAGGGGAAGCAATCAGCCCCAGCATTTT. Amino acids: CASRGSLDRGSNQPQHF.

The chain carries TRBV5-1 and TRBJ2-7; D may be TRBD2 (6 bases). The CDR3 covers 15 residues. V lost 0 bases and J lost 2, with 12 bases in between. Germline V gene data show CDR1 as SGHRS and CDR2 as YFSETQ. The DNA of the CDR3 is TGCGCCAGCAGCTTGGCTGGCGGGGATACCTACGAGCAGTACTTC. Translation gives CASSLAGGDTYEQYF.

This clonotype was seen repeatedly, ten times or more. This chain connects TRBV2 to TRBJ2-1; D might be TRBD1 (5 bases). CDR1 and CDR2 from the germline V gene are SNHLY and FYNNEI. Between the trimmed V and J ends, which lost 3 bases and 6 bases, there was a span of 9 bases. The CDR3 sequence is 13 residues long. The CDR3 DNA is TGTGCCAGCAGTGAGGGGCTAATCAATGAGCAGTTCTTC. It encodes CASSEGLINEQFF. Variable domain in full (rest from reference TRBV2 and TRBJ2-1): EPEVTQTPSHQVTQMGQEVILRCVPISNHLYFYWYRQILGQKVEFLVSFYNNEISEKSEIFDDQFSVERPDGSNFTLKIRSTKLEDSAMYFCASSEGLINEQFFGPGTRLTVL.

Comment on this clonotype: This clone may be a read error of a much larger clone one base away. The V gene is TRBV24-1, the J gene TRBJ1-2; unclear D gene. The germline V and J ends were trimmed by 4 bases and 1 base, with 15 bases remaining between them. CDR3 size: 16 residues. Germline lookup yields CDR1 KGHDR and CDR2 SFDVKD. The CDR3 is CATSDPVTPNNYGYTF. CDR3 bases: TGTGCCACCAGTGACCCCGTGACACCTAATAACTATGGCTACACCTTC.

Only a few counts were recorded for this clonotype. The chain is built from TRBV4-1 and TRBJ2-7; D gene unclear. The ends were cut back, 0 bases at V and 3 bases at J, with 12 bases in the middle. The V gene's germline CDR1 is MGHRA and CDR2 YSYEKL. The CDR3 covers 15 residues. In DNA, the CDR3 is TGCGCCAGCAGCCAAGATCGAGAGCTAGTCTACGAGCAGTACTTC. This gives the protein CASSQDRELVYEQYF.

This clonotype was detected ten times or more. The V gene is TRBV12-3 or TRBV12-4, the J gene TRBJ2-5; TRBD2 matches 9 bases. The J segment lost 3 bases and the V segment lost 1 base, leaving 3 bases of the junction unmatched. The CDR3 spans 15 residues. The CDR3 is CASSLGASGKETQYF. In DNA form, the CDR3 reads TGTGCCAGCAGTTTAGGGGCTAGCGGGAAAGAGACCCAGTACTTC.

Note on this clonotype: Just one base apart from a much larger clone, this may be a read error. The V gene is TRBV20-1, the J gene TRBJ1-3, with a tentative D call TRBD1 (5 bases). This CDR3 region has 13 residues. The germline V gene encodes CDR1 DFQATT and CDR2 SNEGSKA (reference sequence). The CDR3 reads CSAAEGLRNTICF. The CDR3 DNA sequence: TGCAGTGCTGCCGAGGGGCTACGGAACACCATATGTTTT.

V usage is TRBV2 and J usage is TRBJ2-1; no clear D. CDR1 is SNHLY and CDR2 is FYNNEI in the germline V gene. Deletions cut 3 bases from V and 9 bases from J, with 18 bases between. The CDR3 is 15 residues long. CDR3 nucleotides: TGTGCCAGCAGTGAGACACCGGTTTTGGGCAGTGAGCAGTTCTTC. It yields the protein CASSETPVLGSEQFF.

This clonotype was counted at least ten times. V and J are TRBV7-9 and TRBJ1-2; 9 bases are a match to TRBD1. J was trimmed by 3 bases and V by 5 bases; bases with no gene match: 4. Germline V lookup: CDR1 SEHNR, CDR2 FQNEAQ (reference sequence). This CDR3 contains 14 residues. Here the CDR3 reads CASSEGQGYYGYTF. The CDR3 DNA follows: TGTGCCAGCAGCGAAGGACAGGGGTACTATGGCTACACCTTC. The whole variable domain, filled in from reference TRBV7-9 and TRBJ1-2, reads DTGVSQNPRHKITKRGQNVTFRCDPISEHNRLYWYRQTLGQGPEFLTYFQNEAQLEKSRLLSDRFSAERPKGSFSTLEIQRTEQGDSAMYLCASSEGQGYYGYTFGSGTRLTVV.

Many counts were recorded for this clonotype. The rearrangement links TRBV27 to TRBJ2-1, with D possibly matching TRBD2 (7 bases). The CDR3 is 13 amino acids. Per the germline V gene, CDR1 is MNHEY and CDR2 is SMNVEV (reference sequence). V shed 5 bases and J shed 9 bases, with 14 bases lying between them. CDR3 sequence reads: CASSVYREGEQFF. CDR3 nucleotide sequence: TGTGCCAGCAGTGTCTACAGGGAGGGTGAGCAGTTCTTC.

This clonotype was seen many times. The chain combines TRBV27 with TRBJ2-3; possible D gene TRBD1, 5 bases. The CDR3 is made up of 14 amino acids. V lost 5 bases, J lost 5 bases, and 14 bases lay in between. In germline, CDR1 is MNHEY, CDR2 SMNVEV (reference sequence). The CDR3 spells CASSQSRVEDTQYF. For the CDR3, the DNA is TGTGCCAGCAGTCAGAGCAGGGTAGAAGATACGCAGTATTTT.

For this clonotype: This may be a read error, as it is one base from a much larger clone. CDR3 in DNA: TGTGCCAGCAGCTTGACCAGGGGGAACACCGGGGAGCTGTTATTT. This gives the protein CASSLTRGNTGELLF. The chain has TRBV7-2 and TRBJ2-2; TRBD1 agrees at 7 bases. The CDR3 length is 15 residues. CDR1 is SGHTA, CDR2 FQGNSA, per germline.

This clonotype was seen repeatedly, ten times or more. The genes are TRBV18 and TRBJ1-1, with D tentatively TRBD1 (6 bases). This CDR3 contains 15 residues. The germline gives CDR1 KGHSH, CDR2 LQKENI. The V and J ends lost 0 bases and 3 bases respectively, with 11 bases between them. This CDR3 reads CASSPPRGEHTEAFF. DNA for the CDR3: TGTGCCAGCTCACCACCGAGGGGGGAGCACACTGAAGCTTTCTTT.

This clonotype was counted at least ten times. J is TRBJ2-7 and V is TRBV6-2 or TRBV6-3; tentatively, D is TRBD1 (6 bases). This CDR3 region has 17 residues. V was cut by 1 base and J by 0 bases, with 16 bases left in between. Germline loops: CDR1 MNHEY, CDR2 SVGEGT. The CDR3 DNA reads as TGTGCCAGCAGTTACTTACTGACAGGACCTCTCTCCTACGAGCAGTACTTC. This encodes CASSYLLTGPLSYEQYF.

This clonotype was counted many times. The chain has TRBV7-8 and TRBJ1-4; 7 bases match TRBD1. In germline, CDR1 is SGHVS, CDR2 FQNEAQ. The CDR3 length is 14 residues. After removal of 4 bases from V and 5 bases from J, the junction contained 4 bases not matched to a gene. The CDR3 loop reads CASSSDRPNEKLFF. As DNA, the CDR3 is TGTGCCAGCAGCTCGGACAGGCCCAATGAAAAACTGTTTTTT.

This clonotype was seen a handful of times. V is TRBV28 and J is TRBJ1-3, with D perhaps matching TRBD1 (5 bases). With 4 bases removed from V and 2 bases from J, the gap between germline ends came to 15 bases. Germline V lookup: CDR1 MDHEN, CDR2 SYDVKM. This CDR3 is built from 16 residues. CDR3 in amino acids: CASSSRGAPPGNTIYF. In DNA, the CDR3 is TGTGCCAGCAGTTCCCGTGGGGCCCCCCCTGGAAACACCATATATTTT.

V is TRBV2 and J is TRBJ1-1, with TRBD1 as a possible D gene (6 bases). The CDR3 loop spans 12 amino acids. The V end lost 4 bases, the J end lost 6 bases, and 9 bases lay between the germline ends. Germline CDR1 is SNHLY and CDR2 is FYNNEI. The chain's CDR3 is CASSGGQPEAFF. In DNA, the CDR3 is TGTGCCAGCAGTGGGGGGCAGCCTGAAGCTTTCTTT.